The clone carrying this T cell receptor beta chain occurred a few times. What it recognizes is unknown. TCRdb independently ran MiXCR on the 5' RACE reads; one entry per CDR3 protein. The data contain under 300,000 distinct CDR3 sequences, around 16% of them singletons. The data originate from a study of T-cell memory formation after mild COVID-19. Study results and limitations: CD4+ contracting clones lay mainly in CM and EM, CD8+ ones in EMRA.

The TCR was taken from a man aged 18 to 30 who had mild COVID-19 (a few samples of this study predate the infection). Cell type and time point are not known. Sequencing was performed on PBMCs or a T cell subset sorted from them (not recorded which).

CDR3 DNA: TGTGCCAGCAGGCTGAGCAATGAGCAGTTCTTC. Its translation is CASRLSNEQFF. The V call is TRBV12-3 or TRBV12-4, the J call TRBJ2-1; D is uncertain. Trimming removed 6 bases at V and 6 bases at J, with 6 bases between. This CDR3 region has 11 residues.